The present T cell receptor beta chain was sequenced within a study of siplizumab effects on memory and regulatory T cells. Study-wide findings and caveats: Contribution to the alloresponse seemed major for naive T cells, which also seemed more diverse than memory cells. Among sequences traceable to unstimulated CD4+ memory cells, alloreactive ones were significantly reduced by siplizumab. The average Treg-derived proportion among mappable alloreactive CD4+ clones was 65% to 80% with siplizumab versus 25% to 30% in controls.

TCRdb's table, derived via immunoSEQ multiplex PCR, lists solely in-frame clones and lacks some. The table lists tens of thousands of clones, over 65% of them singletons. A remark on this clone: Antigen specificity is unknown.

V gave up 0 bases and J gave up 1 base; unmatched junction bases: 2. Germline V CDR1 and CDR2: SGHNT, YYREEE (reference sequence). This CDR3 is built from 18 residues. Sample: memory CD4+ T cells sorted from blood. V usage is TRBV5-4 and J usage is TRBJ2-6, with TRBD2 identical over 12 bases. This receptor was obtained from a human donor in good health. The CDR3 DNA follows: TGTGCCAGCAGCTTGGACGGACTAGCGGGATCTGGGGCCAACGTCCTGACTTTC. Its translation is CASSLDGLAGSGANVLTF.